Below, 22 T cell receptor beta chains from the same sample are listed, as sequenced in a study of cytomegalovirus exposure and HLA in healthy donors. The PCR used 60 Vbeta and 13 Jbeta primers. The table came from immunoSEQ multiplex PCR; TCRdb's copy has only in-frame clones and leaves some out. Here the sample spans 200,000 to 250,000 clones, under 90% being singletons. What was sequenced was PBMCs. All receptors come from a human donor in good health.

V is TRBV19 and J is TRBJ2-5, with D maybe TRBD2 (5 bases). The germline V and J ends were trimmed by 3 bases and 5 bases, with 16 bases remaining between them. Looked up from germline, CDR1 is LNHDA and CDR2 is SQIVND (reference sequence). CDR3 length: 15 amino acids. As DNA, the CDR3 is TGTGCCAGTAGTATGGCGTGGGGAGCCGGGGAGACCCAGTACTTC. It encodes CASSMAWGAGETQYF.

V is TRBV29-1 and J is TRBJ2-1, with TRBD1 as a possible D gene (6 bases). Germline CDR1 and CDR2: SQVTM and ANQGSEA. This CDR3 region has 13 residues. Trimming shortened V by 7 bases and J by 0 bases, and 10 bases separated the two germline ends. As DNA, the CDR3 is TGCAGCGGGACAGTGAGCTCCTACAATGAGCAGTTCTTC. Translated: CSGTVSSYNEQFF.

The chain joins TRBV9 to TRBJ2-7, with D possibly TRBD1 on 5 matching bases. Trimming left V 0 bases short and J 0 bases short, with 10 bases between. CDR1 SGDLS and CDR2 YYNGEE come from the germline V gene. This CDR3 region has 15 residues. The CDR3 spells CASSVEQGSSYEQYF. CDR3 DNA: TGTGCCAGCAGCGTAGAGCAGGGTTCCTCCTACGAGCAGTACTTC.

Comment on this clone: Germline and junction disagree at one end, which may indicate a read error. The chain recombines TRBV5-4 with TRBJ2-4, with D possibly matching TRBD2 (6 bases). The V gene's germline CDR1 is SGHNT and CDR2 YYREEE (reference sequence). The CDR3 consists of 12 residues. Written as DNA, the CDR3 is TGTGCCAGCAGCTTGGATAGCGGTTTCTGCCTATTC. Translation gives CASSLDSGFCLF.

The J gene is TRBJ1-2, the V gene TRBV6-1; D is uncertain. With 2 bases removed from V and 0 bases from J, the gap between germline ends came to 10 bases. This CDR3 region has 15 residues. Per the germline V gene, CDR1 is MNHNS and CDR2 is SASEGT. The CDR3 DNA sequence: TGTGCCAGCAGTGAATTGTTTACGGCTAACTATGGCTACACCTTC. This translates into CASSELFTANYGYTF.

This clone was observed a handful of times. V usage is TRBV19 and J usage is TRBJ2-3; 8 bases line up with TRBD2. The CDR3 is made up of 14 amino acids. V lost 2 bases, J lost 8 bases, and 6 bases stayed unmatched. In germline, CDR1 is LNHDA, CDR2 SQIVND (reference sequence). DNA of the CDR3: TGTGCCAGTAGTATAAGCCCACTAGCGGCTACGCAGTATTTT. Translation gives CASSISPLAATQYF. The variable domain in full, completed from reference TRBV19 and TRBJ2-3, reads DGGITQSPKYLFRKEGQNVTLSCEQNLNHDAMYWYRQDPGQGLRLIYYSQIVNDFQKGDIAEGYSVSREKKESFPLTVTSAQKNPTAFYLCASSISPLAATQYFGPGTRLTVL.

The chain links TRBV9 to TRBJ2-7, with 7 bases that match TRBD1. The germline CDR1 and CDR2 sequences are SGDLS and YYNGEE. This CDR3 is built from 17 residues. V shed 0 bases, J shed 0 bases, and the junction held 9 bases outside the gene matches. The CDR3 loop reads CASSVEGLGTASYEQYF. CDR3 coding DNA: TGTGCCAGCAGCGTAGAGGGGTTGGGGACAGCCTCCTACGAGCAGTACTTC.

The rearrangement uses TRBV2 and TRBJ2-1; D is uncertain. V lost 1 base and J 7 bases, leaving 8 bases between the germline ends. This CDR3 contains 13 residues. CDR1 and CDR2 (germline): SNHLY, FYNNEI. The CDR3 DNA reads TGTGCCAGCAGTGAAGGCCCGGTAAATGAGCAGTTCTTC. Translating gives CASSEGPVNEQFF. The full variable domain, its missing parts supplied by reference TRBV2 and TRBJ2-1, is EPEVTQTPSHQVTQMGQEVILRCVPISNHLYFYWYRQILGQKVEFLVSFYNNEISEKSEIFDDQFSVERPDGSNFTLKIRSTKLEDSAMYFCASSEGPVNEQFFGPGTRLTVL.

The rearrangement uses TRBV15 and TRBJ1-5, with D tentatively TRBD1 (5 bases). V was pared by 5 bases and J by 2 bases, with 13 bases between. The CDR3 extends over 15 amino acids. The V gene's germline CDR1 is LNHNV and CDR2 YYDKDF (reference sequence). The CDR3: CATSGRQWGNQPQHF. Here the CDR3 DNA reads TGTGCCACCAGCGGAAGACAGTGGGGCAATCAGCCCCAGCATTTT. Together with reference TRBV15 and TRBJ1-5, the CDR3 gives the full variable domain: DAMVIQNPRYQVTQFGKPVTLSCSQTLNHNVMYWYQQKSSQAPKLLFHYYDKDFNNEADTPDNFQSRRPNTSFCFLDIRSPGLGDTAMYLCATSGRQWGNQPQHFGDGTRLSIL.

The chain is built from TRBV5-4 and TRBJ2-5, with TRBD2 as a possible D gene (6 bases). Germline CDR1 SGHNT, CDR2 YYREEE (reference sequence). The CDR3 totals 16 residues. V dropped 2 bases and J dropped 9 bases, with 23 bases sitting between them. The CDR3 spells CASSLGSRLEEAAQYF. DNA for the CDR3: TGTGCCAGCAGCTTAGGGTCGAGACTAGAAGAGGCGGCCCAGTACTTC. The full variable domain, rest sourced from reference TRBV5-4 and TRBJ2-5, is ETGVTQSPTHLIKTRGQQVTLRCSSQSGHNTVSWYQQALGQGPQFIFQYYREEENGRGNFPPRFSGLQFPNYSSELNVNALELDDSALYLCASSLGSRLEEAAQYFGPGTRLLVL.

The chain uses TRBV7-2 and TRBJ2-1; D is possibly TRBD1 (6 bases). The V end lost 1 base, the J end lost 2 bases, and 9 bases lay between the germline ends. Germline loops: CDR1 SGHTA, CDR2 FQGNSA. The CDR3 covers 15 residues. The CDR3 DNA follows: TGTGCCAGCAGCTTAGTGGCAGGGGCCTACAATGAGCAGTTCTTC. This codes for CASSLVAGAYNEQFF.

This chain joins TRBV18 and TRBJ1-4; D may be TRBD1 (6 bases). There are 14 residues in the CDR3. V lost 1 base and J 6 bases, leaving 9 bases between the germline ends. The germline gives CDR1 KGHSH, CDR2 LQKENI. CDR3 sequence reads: CASSPRSGDEKLFF. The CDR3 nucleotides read TGTGCCAGCTCACCACGTTCAGGGGATGAAAAACTGTTTTTT.

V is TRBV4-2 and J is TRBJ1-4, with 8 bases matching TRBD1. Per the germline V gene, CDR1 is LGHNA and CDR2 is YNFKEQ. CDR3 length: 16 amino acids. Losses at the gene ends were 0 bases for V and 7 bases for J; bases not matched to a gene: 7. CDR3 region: CASSQDRQGAGEKLFF. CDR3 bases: TGTGCCAGCAGCCAAGATAGGCAGGGGGCCGGTGAAAAACTGTTTTTT.

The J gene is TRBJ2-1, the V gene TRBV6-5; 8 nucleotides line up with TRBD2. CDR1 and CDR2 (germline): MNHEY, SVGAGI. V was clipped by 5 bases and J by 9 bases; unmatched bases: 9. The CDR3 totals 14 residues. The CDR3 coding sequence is TGTGCCAGCAGTCCCCAGACTAGCGAAGGTGAGCAGTTCTTC. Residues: CASSPQTSEGEQFF.

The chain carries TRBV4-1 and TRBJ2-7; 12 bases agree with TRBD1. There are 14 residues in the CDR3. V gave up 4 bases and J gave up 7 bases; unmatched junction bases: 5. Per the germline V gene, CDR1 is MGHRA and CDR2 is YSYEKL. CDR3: CASSLGQGAWEQYF. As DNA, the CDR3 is TGCGCCAGCAGCCTGGGACAGGGGGCGTGGGAGCAGTACTTC.

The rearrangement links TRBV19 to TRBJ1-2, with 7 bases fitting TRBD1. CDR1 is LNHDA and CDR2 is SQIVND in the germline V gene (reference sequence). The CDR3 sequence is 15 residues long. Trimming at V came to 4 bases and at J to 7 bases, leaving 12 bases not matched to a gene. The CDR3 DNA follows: TGTGCCAGTAGTAGGGACAGTCCCCGGTTGCGTGGCTACACCTTC. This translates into CASSRDSPRLRGYTF.

In nucleotides, the CDR3 is TGCAGCGTTCTAGTTGAGGCTGAAAAACTGTTTTTT. Residues: CSVLVEAEKLFF. The genes are TRBV29-1 and TRBJ1-4, with D uncertain. The CDR3 sequence is 12 residues long. The V and J ends lost 5 bases and 7 bases respectively, with 11 bases between them. Germline CDR1 SQVTM, CDR2 ANQGSEA.

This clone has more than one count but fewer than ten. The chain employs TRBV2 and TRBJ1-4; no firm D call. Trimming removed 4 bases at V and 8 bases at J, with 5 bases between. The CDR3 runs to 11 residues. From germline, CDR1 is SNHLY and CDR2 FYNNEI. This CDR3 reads CASSVREKLFF. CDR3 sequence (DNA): TGTGCCAGCAGTGTCAGGGAAAAACTGTTTTTT.

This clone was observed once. CDR3 loop: CASSNTGGTYEQYF. Here the CDR3 DNA reads TGTGCCAGCAGCAACACAGGGGGAACCTACGAGCAGTACTTC. V is TRBV5-8 and J is TRBJ2-7; 8 nucleotides match TRBD1. The J segment lost 2 bases and the V segment lost 4 bases, leaving 5 bases of the junction unmatched. The germline V gene has CDR1 SGHTS and CDR2 YDEGEE. CDR3 size: 14 residues.

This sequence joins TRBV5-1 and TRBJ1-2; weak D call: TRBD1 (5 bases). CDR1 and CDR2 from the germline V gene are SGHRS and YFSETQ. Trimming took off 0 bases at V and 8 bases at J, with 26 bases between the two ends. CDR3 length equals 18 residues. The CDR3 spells CASSLESGLAGRFYGYTF. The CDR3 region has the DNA TGCGCCAGCAGCTTGGAGTCCGGCCTAGCGGGACGCTTTTACGGCTACACCTTC. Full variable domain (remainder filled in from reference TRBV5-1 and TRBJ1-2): KAGVTQTPRYLIKTRGQQVTLSCSPISGHRSVSWYQQTPGQGLQFLFEYFSETQRNKGNFPGRFSGRQFSNSRSEMNVSTLELGDSALYLCASSLESGLAGRFYGYTFGSGTRLTVV.

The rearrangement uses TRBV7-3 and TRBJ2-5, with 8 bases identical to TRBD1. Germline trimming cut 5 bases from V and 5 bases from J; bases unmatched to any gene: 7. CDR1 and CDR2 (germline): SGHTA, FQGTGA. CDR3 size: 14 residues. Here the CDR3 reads CASSPGGGRETQYF. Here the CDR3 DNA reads TGTGCCAGCAGCCCAGGGGGCGGGCGGGAGACCCAGTACTTC.

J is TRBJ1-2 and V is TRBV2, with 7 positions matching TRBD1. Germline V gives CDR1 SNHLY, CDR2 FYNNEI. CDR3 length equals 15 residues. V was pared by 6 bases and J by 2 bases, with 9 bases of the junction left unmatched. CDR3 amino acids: CASRGNRGGNYGYTF. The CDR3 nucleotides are TGTGCCAGCAGGGGGAACAGGGGAGGCAACTATGGCTACACCTTC.